This entry lists 19 T cell receptor beta chains sequenced from one sample in a study of CD8+ T cells in alopecia areata. The treatment: oral pan-JAK inhibitor, 5-10 mg twice daily. Sequencing used cDNA as its template, made by extracting RNA and reverse transcribing it. The data were produced by immunoSEQ multiplex PCR, yet TCRdb's version contains in-frame clones alone and is incomplete. Among some 200,000 clones listed, around 56% were seen once. The source was CD4+ T cells sorted from blood, collected at week 4, from a patient treated with tofacitinib. Every receptor here comes from a human donor with alopecia areata.

The J gene is TRBJ1-6, the V gene TRBV6-1; unclear D gene. The germline V and J ends were trimmed by 4 bases and 9 bases, with 13 bases remaining between them. Germline-derived CDR1 and CDR2 are MNHNS and SASEGT. The CDR3 totals 14 residues. CDR3 protein: CASSAKPSGSPLHF. The CDR3 nucleotides are TGTGCCAGCAGTGCTAAGCCTAGCGGTTCACCCCTCCACTTT.

CDR3 in DNA: TGTGCCAGCAGTTACTCGACCAGCGGGGGGTCAAAGACCCAGTACTTC. It translates to CASSYSTSGGSKTQYF. The genes are TRBV6-5 and TRBJ2-5; 9 nucleotides match TRBD2. This CDR3 contains 16 residues. The junction had 8 bases not matched to a gene; V was cut back by 0 bases and J by 6 bases. Germline V gene sequence: CDR1 MNHEY, CDR2 SVGAGI.

This clone was counted a single time. This chain uses TRBV30 with TRBJ1-2, with TRBD1 as a possible D gene (5 bases). Looked up from germline, CDR1 is GTSNPN and CDR2 is SVGIG (reference sequence). Deletions cut 0 bases from V and 7 bases from J, with 18 bases between. The CDR3 is made up of 15 amino acids. The CDR3 DNA reads TGTGCCTGGAGTGTACGGTGGGACCAACCCGGTGGCTACACCTTC. Its translation: CAWSVRWDQPGGYTF. The variable domain in full, with the rest retrieved from reference TRBV30 and TRBJ1-2, is SQTIHQWPATLVQPVGSPLSLECTVEGTSNPNLYWYRQAAGRGLQLLFYSVGIGQISSEVPQNLSASRPQDRQFILSSKKLLLSDSGFYLCAWSVRWDQPGGYTFGSGTRLTVV.

This clone was seen a few times. The chain recombines TRBV27 with TRBJ1-4; D not certain. The V gene's germline CDR1 is MNHEY and CDR2 SMNVEV (reference sequence). The CDR3 has 14 amino acids. Deletions cut 6 bases from V and 5 bases from J, with 13 bases between. The CDR3 DNA follows: TGTGCCAGCAGGTCCGGACGACGAAATGAAAAACTGTTTTTT. It is translated as CASRSGRRNEKLFF.

V and J are TRBV25-1 and TRBJ2-7; TRBD1 matches at 11 bases. Germline assignment: CDR1 MGHDK and CDR2 SYGVNS. The CDR3 spans 17 residues. Unmatched junction bases numbered 5, after V lost 0 bases and J lost 1 base. In DNA, the CDR3 is TGTGCCAGCAGTGAATATTCGGGGACAGGGGGTTCCTACGAGCAGTACTTC. This encodes CASSEYSGTGGSYEQYF.

The chain combines TRBV5-1 with TRBJ2-7, with D hard to call. The CDR3 totals 14 residues. V lost 4 bases, J lost 2 bases, and 13 bases lay in between. CDR1 is SGHRS and CDR2 is YFSETQ in the germline V gene. The CDR3 DNA reads TGCGCCAGCAGCGTGGGTTGGCAAACCTACGAGCAGTACTTC. Encoded protein: CASSVGWQTYEQYF.

This chain connects TRBV5-1 to TRBJ2-3; D remains ambiguous. From germline, CDR1 is SGHRS and CDR2 YFSETQ. Trimming removed 0 bases at V and 6 bases at J, with 11 bases between. The CDR3 runs 14 residues. CDR3 in amino acids: CASSLASQADTQYF. Written as DNA, the CDR3 is TGCGCCAGCAGCTTGGCCAGTCAGGCGGATACGCAGTATTTT.

The chain recombines TRBV7-2 with TRBJ2-5, with TRBD1 identical over 7 bases. The CDR3 runs to 15 residues. Per the germline V gene, CDR1 is SGHTA and CDR2 is FQGNSA. Trimming at V came to 5 bases and at J to 5 bases, leaving 11 bases not matched to a gene. CDR3 residues: CASSPSGQPFETQYF. The CDR3 DNA follows: TGTGCCAGCAGCCCCTCGGGACAGCCCTTTGAGACCCAGTACTTC. Complete variable domain (other parts from reference TRBV7-2 and TRBJ2-5): GAGVSQSPSNKVTEKGKDVELRCDPISGHTALYWYRQSLGQGLEFLIYFQGNSAPDKSGLPSDRFSAERTGGSVSTLTIQRTQQEDSAVYLCASSPSGQPFETQYFGPGTRLLVL.

The V call is TRBV2, the J call TRBJ2-1; TRBD1 is a possible D gene (5 bases). Trimming took off 3 bases at V and 8 bases at J, with 17 bases between the two ends. The CDR3 runs to 15 residues. Per germline, CDR1 SNHLY and CDR2 FYNNEI. This CDR3 is CASSDLGQGTDEQFF. CDR3 DNA sequence: TGTGCCAGCAGTGATCTCGGGCAGGGTACGGATGAGCAGTTCTTC.

V gene TRBV9 combines with J gene TRBJ2-3; TRBD2 matches 11 bases. The CDR3 length is 16 residues. The trim removed 4 bases at V and 3 bases at J, leaving 7 bases unmatched. From germline, CDR1 is SGDLS and CDR2 YYNGEE. CDR3 nucleotide sequence: TGTGCCAGCAGCCCCCCTAGCGGGGGGATTACAGATACGCAGTATTTT. Its protein product is CASSPPSGGITDTQYF.

CDR3 DNA sequence: TGTGCCACCAGCAGAGTAGGCACTAACAATCAGCCCCAGCATTTT. Residues: CATSRVGTNNQPQHF. V gene TRBV15 combines with J gene TRBJ1-5; D not certain. The CDR3 has 15 residues. Germline V CDR1 and CDR2: LNHNV, YYDKDF (reference sequence). Trimming removed 1 base from V and 3 bases from J, with 10 bases in between.

As for this clone: Other DNA sequences of this sample code for an identical CDR3. The genes are TRBV20-1 and TRBJ2-5; 7 bases align to TRBD1. J was trimmed by 5 bases and V by 7 bases; bases with no gene match: 4. Germline-derived CDR1 and CDR2 are DFQATT and SNEGSKA (reference sequence). The CDR3 has 11 residues. The CDR3: CSERQGETQYF. CDR3 DNA sequence: TGCAGTGAAAGACAGGGTGAGACCCAGTACTTC.

A word on this clone: The junction departs from germline at one end; a sequencing error may be responsible. This chain links TRBV30 with TRBJ2-2; 7 bases fit TRBD2. This CDR3 is built from 14 residues. CDR1 and CDR2 (germline): GTSNPN, SVGIG (reference sequence). The CDR3: CAGRGTAGTGELFF. CDR3 in DNA: TGTGCCGGGAGGGGAACAGCGGGAACCGGGGAGCTGTTTTTT.

V gene TRBV29-1 combines with J gene TRBJ2-5; D remains ambiguous. Germline V lookup: CDR1 SQVTM, CDR2 ANQGSEA. V was shortened by 4 bases and J by 0 bases, with 9 bases between the two germline ends. This CDR3 spans 13 amino acids. The CDR3: CSVGGFYQETQYF. The CDR3 DNA reads as TGCAGCGTTGGGGGATTTTACCAAGAGACCCAGTACTTC.

V and J are TRBV20-1 and TRBJ2-5; D not certain. This CDR3 spans 11 amino acids. The germline V gene encodes CDR1 DFQATT and CDR2 SNEGSKA (reference sequence). Between the trimmed V and J ends, which lost 1 base and 9 bases, there was a span of 9 bases. CDR3 DNA: TGCAGTGCTAGAGTAGGCTCCCCCCAGTACTTC. Translation: CSARVGSPQYF.

This chain joins TRBV4-3 and TRBJ1-1; possibly TRBD1 for D (5 bases). Looked up from germline, CDR1 is LGHNA and CDR2 is YSLEER. The CDR3 covers 15 residues. With 4 bases removed from V and 1 base from J, the gap between germline ends came to 13 bases. The CDR3 nucleotides read TGCGCCAGCAGCCGCTTGGCAACAGGGAACACTGAAGCTTTCTTT. Translating gives CASSRLATGNTEAFF.

The rearrangement joins TRBV14 to TRBJ2-7; D unresolved. Germline lookup yields CDR1 SGHDN and CDR2 FVKESK. This CDR3 comprises 13 residues. V was shortened by 5 bases and J by 2 bases, with 10 bases between the two germline ends. The CDR3 region has the DNA TGTGCCAGCAGCTCCTTGAGAGCCTACGAGCAGTACTTC. It codes for CASSSLRAYEQYF.

V and J are TRBV2 and TRBJ1-5; D call uncertain. CDR3 length: 12 residues. The ends were cut back, 6 bases at V and 10 bases at J, with 13 bases in the middle. CDR1 SNHLY and CDR2 FYNNEI come from the germline V gene. The CDR3 coding sequence is TGTGCCAGCAGAATTGACCGGGATCCCCAGCATTTT. As protein: CASRIDRDPQHF. Based on the CDR3 plus reference TRBV2 and TRBJ1-5, the full variable domain is EPEVTQTPSHQVTQMGQEVILRCVPISNHLYFYWYRQILGQKVEFLVSFYNNEISEKSEIFDDQFSVERPDGSNFTLKIRSTKLEDSAMYFCASRIDRDPQHFGDGTRLSIL.

The chain has TRBV19 and TRBJ1-2; D unresolved. Trimming took off 9 bases at V and 3 bases at J, with 14 bases between the two ends. The CDR3 sequence is 13 residues long. Germline CDR1 and CDR2: LNHDA and SQIVND (reference sequence). The CDR3 is CASRPRRDYGYTF. In DNA form, the CDR3 reads TGTGCCAGCCGGCCCCGCCGTGACTATGGCTACACCTTC.